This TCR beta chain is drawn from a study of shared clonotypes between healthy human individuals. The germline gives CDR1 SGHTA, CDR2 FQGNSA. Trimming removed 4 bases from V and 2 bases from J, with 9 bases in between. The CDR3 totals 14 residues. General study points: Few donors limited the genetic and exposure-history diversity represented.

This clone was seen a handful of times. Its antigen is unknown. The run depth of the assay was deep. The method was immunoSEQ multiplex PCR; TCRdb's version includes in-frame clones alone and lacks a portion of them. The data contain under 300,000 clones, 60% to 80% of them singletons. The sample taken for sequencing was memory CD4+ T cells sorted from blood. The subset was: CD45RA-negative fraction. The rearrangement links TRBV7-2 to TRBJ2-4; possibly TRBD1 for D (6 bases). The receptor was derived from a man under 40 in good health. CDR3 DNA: TGTGCCAGCAGCTATGGGACACCCAAAAACATTCAGTACTTC. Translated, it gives CASSYGTPKNIQYF.